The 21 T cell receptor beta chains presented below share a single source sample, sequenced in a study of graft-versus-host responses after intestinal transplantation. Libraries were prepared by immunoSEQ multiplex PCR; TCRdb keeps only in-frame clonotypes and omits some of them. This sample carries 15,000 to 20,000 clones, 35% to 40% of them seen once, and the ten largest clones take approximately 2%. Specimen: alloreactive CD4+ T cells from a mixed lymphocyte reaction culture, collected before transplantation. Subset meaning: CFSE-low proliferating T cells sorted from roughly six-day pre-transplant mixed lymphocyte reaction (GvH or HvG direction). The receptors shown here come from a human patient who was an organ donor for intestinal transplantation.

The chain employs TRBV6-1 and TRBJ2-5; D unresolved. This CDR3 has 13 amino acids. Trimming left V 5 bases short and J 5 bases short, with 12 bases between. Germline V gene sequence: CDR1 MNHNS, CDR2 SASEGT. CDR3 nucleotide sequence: TGTGCCAGCAGTCCAATACGCCGGGAGACCCAGTACTTC. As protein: CASSPIRRETQYF.

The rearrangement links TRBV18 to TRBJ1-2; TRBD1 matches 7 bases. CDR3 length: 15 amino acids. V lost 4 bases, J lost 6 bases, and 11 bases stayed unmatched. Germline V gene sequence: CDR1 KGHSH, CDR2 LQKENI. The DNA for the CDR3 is TGTGCCAGCTCACAGGAGGGGGCCGAAGTTAATGGCTACACCTTC. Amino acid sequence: CASSQEGAEVNGYTF.

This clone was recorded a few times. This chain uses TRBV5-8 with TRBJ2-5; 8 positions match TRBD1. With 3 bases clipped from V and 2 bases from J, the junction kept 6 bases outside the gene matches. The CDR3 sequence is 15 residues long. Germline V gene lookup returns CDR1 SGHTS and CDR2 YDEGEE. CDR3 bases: TGTGCCAGCAGCTCCAGGGGGCGCTGGCAAGAGACCCAGTACTTC. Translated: CASSSRGRWQETQYF.

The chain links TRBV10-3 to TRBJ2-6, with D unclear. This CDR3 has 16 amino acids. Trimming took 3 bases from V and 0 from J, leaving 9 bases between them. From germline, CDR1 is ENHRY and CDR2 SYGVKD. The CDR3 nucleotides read TGTGCCATCAGTGATTTTCTTGCCTCTGGGGCCAACGTCCTGACTTTC. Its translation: CAISDFLASGANVLTF.

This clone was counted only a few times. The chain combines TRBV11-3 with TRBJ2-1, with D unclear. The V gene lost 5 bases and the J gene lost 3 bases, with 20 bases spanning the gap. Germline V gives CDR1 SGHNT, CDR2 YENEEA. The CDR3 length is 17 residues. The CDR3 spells CASSPQVPLGYYNEQFF. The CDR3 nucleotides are TGTGCCAGCAGCCCACAAGTCCCCCTGGGGTACTACAATGAGCAGTTCTTC.

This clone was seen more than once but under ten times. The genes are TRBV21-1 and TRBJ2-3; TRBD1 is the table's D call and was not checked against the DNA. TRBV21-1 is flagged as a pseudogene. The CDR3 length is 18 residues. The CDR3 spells CASGTGGREGTSTDTQYF. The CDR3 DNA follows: TGTGCCAGCGGAACAGGGGGCCGGGAGGGGACTAGCACAGATACGCAGTATTTT.

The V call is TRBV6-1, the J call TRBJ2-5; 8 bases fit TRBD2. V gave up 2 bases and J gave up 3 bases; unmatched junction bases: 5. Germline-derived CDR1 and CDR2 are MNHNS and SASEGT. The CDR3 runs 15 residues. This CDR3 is CASSESGSAEETQYF. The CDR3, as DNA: TGTGCCAGCAGTGAAAGCGGGAGCGCCGAAGAGACCCAGTACTTC.

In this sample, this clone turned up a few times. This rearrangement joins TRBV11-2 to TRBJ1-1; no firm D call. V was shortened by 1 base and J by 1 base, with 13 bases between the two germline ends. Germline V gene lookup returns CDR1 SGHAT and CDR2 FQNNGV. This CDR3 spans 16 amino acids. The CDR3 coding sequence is TGTGCCAGCAGCTTAGCCGCTAACGCATGGAACACTGAAGCTTTCTTT. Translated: CASSLAANAWNTEAFF.

The CDR3 DNA follows: TGTGCCAGCAATCTGGAGTTGGGGGGACAGGGGATAGCCGAACAAGAGACCCAGTACTTC. Translation gives CASNLELGGQGIAEQETQYF. This sequence joins TRBV21-1 and TRBJ2-5; the D call TRBD1 from the table was never checked on the DNA. TRBV21-1 is listed as a pseudogene. This CDR3 has 20 residues.

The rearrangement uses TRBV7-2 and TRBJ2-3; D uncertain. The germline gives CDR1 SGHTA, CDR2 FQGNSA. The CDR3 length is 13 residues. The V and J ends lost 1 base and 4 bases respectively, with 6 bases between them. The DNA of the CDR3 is TGTGCCAGCAGCTTAGGCTTCGCAGATACGCAGTATTTT. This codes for CASSLGFADTQYF.

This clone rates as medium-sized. CDR3 DNA: TGTGCCAGCAGCAAAAGAATTACCGGGACAGCGCCCAACTGGGAGCAGTTCTTC. Translating it yields CASSKRITGTAPNWEQFF. V and J are TRBV21-1 and TRBJ2-1; no DNA check was done on the table's D call, TRBD1. TRBV21-1 is labeled a pseudogene. The CDR3 is 18 amino acids.

In nucleotides, the CDR3 is TGTGCCAGCAGCTTGACGGATAGCGGGGTGGGAGCAGATACGCAGTATTTT. Residues: CASSLTDSGVGADTQYF. The chain combines TRBV5-5 with TRBJ2-3, with 8 bases lining up with TRBD2. This CDR3 has 17 amino acids. With 1 base clipped from V and 4 bases from J, the junction kept 11 bases outside the gene matches. Germline CDR1 is SGHKS and CDR2 is YYEKEE (reference sequence). Complete variable domain (other parts from reference TRBV5-5 and TRBJ2-3): DAGVTQSPTHLIKTRGQQVTLRCSPISGHKSVSWYQQVLGQGPQFIFQYYEKEERGRGNFPDRFSARQFPNYSSELNVNALLLGDSALYLCASSLTDSGVGADTQYFGPGTRLTVL.

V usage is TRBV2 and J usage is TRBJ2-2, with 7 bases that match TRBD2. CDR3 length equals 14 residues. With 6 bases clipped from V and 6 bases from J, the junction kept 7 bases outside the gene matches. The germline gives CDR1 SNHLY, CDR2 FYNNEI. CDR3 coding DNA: TGTGCCAGCAGGCGGGGGAATCCGGCCGGGGAGCTGTTTTTT. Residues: CASRRGNPAGELFF.

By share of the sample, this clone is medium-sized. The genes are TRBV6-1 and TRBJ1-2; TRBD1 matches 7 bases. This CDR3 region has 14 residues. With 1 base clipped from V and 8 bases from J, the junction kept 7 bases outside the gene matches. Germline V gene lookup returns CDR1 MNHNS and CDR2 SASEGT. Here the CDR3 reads CASSEVDRARGYTF. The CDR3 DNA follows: TGTGCCAGCAGTGAAGTTGACAGGGCGAGAGGCTACACCTTC.

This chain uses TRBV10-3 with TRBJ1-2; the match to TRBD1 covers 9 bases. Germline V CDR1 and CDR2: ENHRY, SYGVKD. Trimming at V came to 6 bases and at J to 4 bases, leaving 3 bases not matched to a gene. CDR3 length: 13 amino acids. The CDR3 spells CAIRMDRGYGYTF. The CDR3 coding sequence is TGTGCCATCAGAATGGACAGGGGCTATGGCTACACCTTC.

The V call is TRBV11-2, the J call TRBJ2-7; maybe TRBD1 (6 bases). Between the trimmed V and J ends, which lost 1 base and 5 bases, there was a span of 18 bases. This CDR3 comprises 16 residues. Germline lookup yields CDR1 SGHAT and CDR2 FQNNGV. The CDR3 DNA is TGTGCCAGCAGCTTAGCGCCCCCAGGGGTGTATGACGAGCAGTACTTC. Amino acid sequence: CASSLAPPGVYDEQYF.

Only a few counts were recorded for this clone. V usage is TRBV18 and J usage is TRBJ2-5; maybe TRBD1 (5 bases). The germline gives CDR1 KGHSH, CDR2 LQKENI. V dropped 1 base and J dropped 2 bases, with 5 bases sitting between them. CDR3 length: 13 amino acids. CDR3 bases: TGTGCCAGCTCACCACGGACACAAGAGACCCAGTACTTC. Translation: CASSPRTQETQYF.

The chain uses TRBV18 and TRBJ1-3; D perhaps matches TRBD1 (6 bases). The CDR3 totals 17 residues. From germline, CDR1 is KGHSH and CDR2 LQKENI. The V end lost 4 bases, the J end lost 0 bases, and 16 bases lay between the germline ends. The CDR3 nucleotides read TGTGCCAGCTCACGAGAACAGGGTCTCACCTCTGGAAACACCATATATTTT. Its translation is CASSREQGLTSGNTIYF.

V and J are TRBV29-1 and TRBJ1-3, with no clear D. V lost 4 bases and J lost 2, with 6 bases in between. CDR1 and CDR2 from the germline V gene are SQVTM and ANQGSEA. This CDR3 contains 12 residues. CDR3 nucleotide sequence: TGCAGCGTTGCAGGCGCTGGAAACACCATATATTTT. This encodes CSVAGAGNTIYF. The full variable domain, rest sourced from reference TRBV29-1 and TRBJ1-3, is SAVISQKPSRDICQRGTSLTIQCQVDSQVTMMFWYRQQPGQSLTLIATANQGSEATYESGFVIDKFPISRPNLTFSTLTVSNMSPEDSSIYLCSVAGAGNTIYFGEGSWLTVV.

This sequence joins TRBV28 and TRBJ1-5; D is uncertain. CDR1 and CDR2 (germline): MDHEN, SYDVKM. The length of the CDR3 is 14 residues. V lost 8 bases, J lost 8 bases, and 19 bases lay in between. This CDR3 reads CASENYLIGEPQHF. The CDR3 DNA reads TGTGCCAGCGAAAATTACTTGATCGGGGAGCCCCAGCATTTT.

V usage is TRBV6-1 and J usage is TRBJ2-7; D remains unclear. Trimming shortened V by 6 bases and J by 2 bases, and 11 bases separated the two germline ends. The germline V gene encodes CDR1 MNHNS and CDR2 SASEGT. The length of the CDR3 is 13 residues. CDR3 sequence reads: CASSPSPAYEQYF. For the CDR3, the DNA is TGTGCCAGCAGCCCCTCTCCGGCCTACGAGCAGTACTTC.